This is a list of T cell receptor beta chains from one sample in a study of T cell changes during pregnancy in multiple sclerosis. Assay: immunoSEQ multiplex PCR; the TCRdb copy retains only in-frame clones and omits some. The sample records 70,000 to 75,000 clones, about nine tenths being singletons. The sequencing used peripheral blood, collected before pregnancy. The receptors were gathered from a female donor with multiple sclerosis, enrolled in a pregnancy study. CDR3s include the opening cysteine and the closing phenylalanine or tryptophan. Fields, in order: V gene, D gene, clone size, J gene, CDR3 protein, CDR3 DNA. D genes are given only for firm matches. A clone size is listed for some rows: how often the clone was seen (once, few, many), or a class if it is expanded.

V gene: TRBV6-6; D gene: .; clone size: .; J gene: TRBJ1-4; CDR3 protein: CASSLDRSSVEKLFF; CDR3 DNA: TGTGCCAGCAGTTTAGACAGGAGTTCAGTTGAAAAACTGTTTTTT
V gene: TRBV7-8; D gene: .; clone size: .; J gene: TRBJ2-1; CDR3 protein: CASSFVEEPTYNEQFF; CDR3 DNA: TGTGCCAGCAGCTTTGTTGAGGAGCCAACCTACAATGAGCAGTTCTTC
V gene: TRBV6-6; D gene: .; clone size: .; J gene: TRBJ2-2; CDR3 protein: CASNPYRDGELFF; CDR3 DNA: TGTGCCAGCAATCCTTACCGGGACGGGGAGCTGTTTTTT
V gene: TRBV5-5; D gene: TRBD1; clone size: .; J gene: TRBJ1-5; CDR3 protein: CASSSGTAINQPQHF; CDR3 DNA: TGTGCCAGCAGCTCGGGGACAGCCATCAATCAGCCCCAGCATTTT
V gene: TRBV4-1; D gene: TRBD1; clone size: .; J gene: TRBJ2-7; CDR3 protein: CASSQYPKLTGSYEQYF; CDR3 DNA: TGCGCCAGCAGCCAATACCCCAAACTGACAGGGTCCTACGAGCAGTACTTC
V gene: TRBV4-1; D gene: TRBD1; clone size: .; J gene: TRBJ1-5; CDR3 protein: CASSQDTQGAPRQPQHF; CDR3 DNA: TGCGCCAGCAGCCAAGATACCCAGGGGGCGCCCCGTCAGCCCCAGCATTTT
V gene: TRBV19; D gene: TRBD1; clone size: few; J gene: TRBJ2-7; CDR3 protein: CASSMTGSYEQYF; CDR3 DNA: TGTGCCAGTAGTATGACAGGGTCCTACGAGCAGTACTTC
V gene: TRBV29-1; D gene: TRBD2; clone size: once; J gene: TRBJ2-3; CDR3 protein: CSVEAGERTDTQYF; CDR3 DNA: TGCAGCGTTGAGGCGGGAGAGAGGACAGATACGCAGTATTTT
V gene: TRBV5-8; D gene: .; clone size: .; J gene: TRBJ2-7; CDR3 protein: CASSLGGVGNEQYF; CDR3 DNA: TGTGCCAGCAGCTTGGGGGGGGTTGGGAACGAGCAGTACTTC
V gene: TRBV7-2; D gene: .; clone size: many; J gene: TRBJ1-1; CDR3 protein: CASSYTQEMNTEAFF; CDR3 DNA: TGTGCCAGCAGCTATACACAGGAAATGAACACTGAAGCTTTCTTT
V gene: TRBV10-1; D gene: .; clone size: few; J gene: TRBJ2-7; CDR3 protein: CASNKRYEQYF; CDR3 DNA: TGCGCCAGCAACAAGCGCTACGAGCAGTACTTC
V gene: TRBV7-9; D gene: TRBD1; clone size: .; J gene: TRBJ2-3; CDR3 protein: CASSLSGQGTDTQYF; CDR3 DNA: TGTGCCAGCAGCTTATCGGGACAGGGGACAGATACGCAGTATTTT
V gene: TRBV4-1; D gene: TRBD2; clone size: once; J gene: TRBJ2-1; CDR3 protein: CASSRGFERGGPDEQFF; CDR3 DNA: TGCGCCAGCAGCCGGGGGTTTGAGCGGGGGGGCCCAGATGAGCAGTTCTTC
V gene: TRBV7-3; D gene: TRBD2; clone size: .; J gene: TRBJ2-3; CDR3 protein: CASTHGGSTDTQYF; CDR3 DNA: TGTGCCAGCACCCACGGGGGGAGCACAGATACGCAGTATTTT
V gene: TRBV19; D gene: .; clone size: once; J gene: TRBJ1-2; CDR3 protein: CASSIGVIYGYTF; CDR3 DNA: TGTGCCAGTAGTATCGGGGTGATCTATGGCTACACCTTC
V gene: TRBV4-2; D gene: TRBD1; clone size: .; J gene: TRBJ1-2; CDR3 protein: CASSQEGQGYYGYTF; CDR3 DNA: TGTGCCAGCAGCCAAGAGGGACAGGGGTACTATGGCTACACCTTC
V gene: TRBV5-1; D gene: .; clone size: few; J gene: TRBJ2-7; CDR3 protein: CASSIGTRSYEQYF; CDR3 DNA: TGCGCCAGCAGCATAGGGACTCGAAGCTACGAGCAGTACTTC
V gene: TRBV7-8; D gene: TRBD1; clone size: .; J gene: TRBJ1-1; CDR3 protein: CASSPPGKGATEAFF; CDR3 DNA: TGTGCCAGCAGCCCCCCTGGGAAGGGGGCCACTGAAGCTTTCTTT
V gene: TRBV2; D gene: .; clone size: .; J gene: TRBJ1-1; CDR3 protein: CASSDLGRVIVNTEAFF; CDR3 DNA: TGTGCCAGCAGTGACCTTGGGAGGGTGATTGTGAACACTGAAGCTTTCTTT
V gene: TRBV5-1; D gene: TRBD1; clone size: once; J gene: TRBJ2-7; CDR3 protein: CASSSGTDSYEQYF; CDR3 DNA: TGCGCCAGCAGTTCCGGGACAGACTCCTACGAGCAGTACTTC
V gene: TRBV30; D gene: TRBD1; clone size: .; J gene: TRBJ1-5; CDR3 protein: CAWSGFTGGNQPQHF; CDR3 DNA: TGTGCCTGGAGTGGTTTTACAGGGGGCAATCAGCCCCAGCATTTT
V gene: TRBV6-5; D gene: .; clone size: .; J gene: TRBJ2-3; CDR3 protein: CASSPRGPLSTQYF; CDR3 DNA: TGTGCCAGCAGTCCCAGGGGACCTTTGAGTACGCAGTATTTT
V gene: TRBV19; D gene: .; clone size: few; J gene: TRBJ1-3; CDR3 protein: CASSISGVSGNTIYF; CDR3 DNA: TGTGCCAGTAGTATATCGGGAGTCTCTGGAAACACCATATATTTT
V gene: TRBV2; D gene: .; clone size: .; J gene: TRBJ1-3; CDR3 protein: CASSPQGNTIYF; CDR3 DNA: TGTGCCAGCAGCCCCCAGGGAAACACCATATATTTT
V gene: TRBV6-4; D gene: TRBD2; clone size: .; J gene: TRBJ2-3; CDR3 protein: CASRAQTSGGTQYF; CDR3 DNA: TGTGCCAGCAGAGCTCAGACTAGCGGGGGTACGCAGTATTTT
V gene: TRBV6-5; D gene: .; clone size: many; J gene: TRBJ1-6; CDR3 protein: CASSYRDSFHNSPLHF; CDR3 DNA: TGTGCCAGCAGTTACAGAGACAGTTTTCATAATTCACCCCTCCACTTT
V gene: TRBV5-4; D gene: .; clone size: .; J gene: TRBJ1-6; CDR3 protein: CASSLFLGETISYNSPLHF; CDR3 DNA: TGTGCCAGCAGCTTGTTCCTGGGAGAGACTATCTCCTATAATTCACCCCTCCACTTT
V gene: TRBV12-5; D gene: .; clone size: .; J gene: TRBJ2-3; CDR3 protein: CASGTARSGDLHTDTQYF; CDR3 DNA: TGTGCTAGTGGTACCGCCAGGTCGGGGGACCTACACACAGATACGCAGTATTTT
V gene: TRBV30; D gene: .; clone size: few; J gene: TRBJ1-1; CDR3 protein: CAWRRDTEAFF; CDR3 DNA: TGTGCCTGGAGACGGGACACTGAAGCTTTCTTT
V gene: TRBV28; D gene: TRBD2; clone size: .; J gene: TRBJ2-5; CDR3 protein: CASGDGTSVKETQYF; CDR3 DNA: TGTGCCAGCGGGGACGGGACTAGCGTAAAAGAGACCCAGTACTTC
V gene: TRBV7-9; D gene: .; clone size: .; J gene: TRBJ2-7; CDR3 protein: CASSFLGEITYEQYF; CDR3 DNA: TGTGCCAGCAGTTTTCTGGGAGAGATTACCTACGAGCAGTACTTC
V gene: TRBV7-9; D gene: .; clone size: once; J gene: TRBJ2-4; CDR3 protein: CASSLTQDSLNIQYF; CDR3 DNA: TGTGCCAGCAGCCTAACCCAAGACAGTTTAAACATTCAGTACTTC
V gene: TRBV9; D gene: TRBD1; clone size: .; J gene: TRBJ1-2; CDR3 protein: CASSLGQARYGYTF; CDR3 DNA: TGTGCCAGCAGCTTAGGACAGGCCCGCTATGGCTACACCTTC
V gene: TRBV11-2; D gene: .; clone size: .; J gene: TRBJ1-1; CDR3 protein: CASSFEGVTEAFF; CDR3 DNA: TGTGCCAGCAGCTTTGAAGGGGTCACTGAAGCTTTCTTT
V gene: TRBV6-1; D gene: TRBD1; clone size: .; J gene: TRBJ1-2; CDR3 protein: CASSVDRGSDYTF; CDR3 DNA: TGTGCCAGCAGTGTTGACAGGGGATCGGACTACACCTTC
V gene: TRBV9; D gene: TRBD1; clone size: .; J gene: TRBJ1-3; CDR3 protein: CASSLGTGGLSSGNTIYF; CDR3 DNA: TGTGCCAGCAGCCTTGGGACAGGGGGCCTGAGCTCTGGAAACACCATATATTTT
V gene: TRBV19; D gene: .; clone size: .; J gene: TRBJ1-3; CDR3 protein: CASSLTAHGNTIYF; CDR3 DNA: TGTGCCAGTAGTTTGACAGCGCATGGAAACACCATATATTTT
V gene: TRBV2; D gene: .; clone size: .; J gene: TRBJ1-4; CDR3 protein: CASSRRGLQGPTNEKLFF; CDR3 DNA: TGTGCCAGCAGCCGAAGGGGACTTCAGGGCCCGACTAATGAAAAACTGTTTTTT
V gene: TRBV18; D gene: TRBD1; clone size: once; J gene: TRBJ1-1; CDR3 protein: CASLQGLNTEAFF; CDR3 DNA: TGTGCCAGTTTACAGGGGTTGAACACTGAAGCTTTCTTT
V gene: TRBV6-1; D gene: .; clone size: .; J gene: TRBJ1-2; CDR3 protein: CASSEYDFTAGILLPFYGYTF; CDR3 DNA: TGTGCCAGCAGTGAATATGACTTTACAGCAGGGATTCTCCTCCCTTTCTATGGCTACACCTTC
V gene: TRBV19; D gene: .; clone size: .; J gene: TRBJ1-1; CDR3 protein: CASSAPGTPNTEAFF; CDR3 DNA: TGTGCCAGTAGTGCACCGGGGACACCGAACACTGAAGCTTTCTTT
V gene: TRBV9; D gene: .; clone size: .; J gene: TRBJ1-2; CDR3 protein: CASSVVPGGNYGYTF; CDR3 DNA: TGTGCCAGCAGCGTAGTGCCCGGGGGTAACTATGGCTACACCTTC
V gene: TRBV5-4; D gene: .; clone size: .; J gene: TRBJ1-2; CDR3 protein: CASSEMPGHSVGGYTF; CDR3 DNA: TGTGCCAGCAGCGAAATGCCGGGACACAGTGTTGGGGGCTACACCTTC
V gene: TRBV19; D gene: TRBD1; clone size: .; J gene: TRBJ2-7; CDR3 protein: CASSRGTVSYEQYF; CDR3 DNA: TGTGCCAGTAGTAGGGGGACAGTCTCCTACGAGCAGTACTTC
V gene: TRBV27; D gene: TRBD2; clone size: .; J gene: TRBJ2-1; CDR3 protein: CASGRLAGGGGNEQFF; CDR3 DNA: TGTGCCAGCGGGCGACTAGCGGGAGGAGGAGGCAATGAGCAGTTCTTC
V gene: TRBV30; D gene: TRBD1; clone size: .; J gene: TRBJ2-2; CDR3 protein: CAWSGQGDTGELFF; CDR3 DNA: TGTGCCTGGAGCGGACAGGGAGACACCGGGGAGCTGTTTTTT
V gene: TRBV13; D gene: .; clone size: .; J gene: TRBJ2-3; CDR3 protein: CASRQLSGPDTQYF; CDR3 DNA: TGTGCCAGCAGACAACTTAGCGGTCCAGATACGCAGTATTTT
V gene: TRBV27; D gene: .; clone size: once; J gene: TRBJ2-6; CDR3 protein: CASSLTGSGANVLTF; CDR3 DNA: TGTGCCAGCAGTTTAACCGGCTCTGGGGCCAACGTCCTGACTTTC
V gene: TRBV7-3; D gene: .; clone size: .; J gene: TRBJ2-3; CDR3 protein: CASSLRLADTQYF; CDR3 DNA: TGTGCCAGCAGCCTCAGACTAGCAGATACGCAGTATTTT
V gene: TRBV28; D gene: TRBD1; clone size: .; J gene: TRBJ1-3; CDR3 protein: CASTPGQLISTIYF; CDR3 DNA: TGTGCCAGCACCCCGGGACAGTTAATTTCTACCATATATTTT
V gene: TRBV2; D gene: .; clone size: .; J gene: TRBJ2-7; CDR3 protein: CASRELYEQYF; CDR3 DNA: TGTGCCAGCAGGGAACTGTACGAGCAGTACTTC
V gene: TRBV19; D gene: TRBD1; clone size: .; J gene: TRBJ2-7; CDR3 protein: CASSIGSETGGWGYEQYF; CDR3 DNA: TGTGCCAGTAGTATAGGCTCGGAGACAGGGGGCTGGGGATACGAGCAGTACTTC
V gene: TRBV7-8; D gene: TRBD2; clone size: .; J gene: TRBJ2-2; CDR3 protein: CASSSRTSGTGELFF; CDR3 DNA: TGTGCCAGCAGCTCCCGGACTAGCGGGACCGGGGAGCTGTTTTTT
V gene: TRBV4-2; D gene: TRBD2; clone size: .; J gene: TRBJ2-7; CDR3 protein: CASRTLSGRAGEQYF; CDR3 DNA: TGTGCCAGCAGGACGCTCAGCGGGAGGGCCGGCGAGCAGTACTTC
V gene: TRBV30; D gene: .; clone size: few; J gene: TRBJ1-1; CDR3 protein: CAWSREGTEAFF; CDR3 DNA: TGTGCCTGGAGTAGGGAGGGCACTGAAGCTTTCTTT
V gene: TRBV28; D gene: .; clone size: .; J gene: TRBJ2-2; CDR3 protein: CASNSGQRDTGELFF; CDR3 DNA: TGTGCCAGCAACTCAGGACAGAGAGACACCGGGGAGCTGTTTTTT
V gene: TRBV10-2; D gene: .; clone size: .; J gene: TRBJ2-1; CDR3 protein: CASSQTTLTYNEQFF; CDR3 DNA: TGCGCCAGCAGTCAGACAACGCTAACCTACAATGAGCAGTTCTTC
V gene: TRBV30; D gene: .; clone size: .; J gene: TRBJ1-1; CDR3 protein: CACGESEHWEAFF; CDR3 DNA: TGTGCCTGCGGGGAAAGCGAACACTGGGAAGCTTTCTTT
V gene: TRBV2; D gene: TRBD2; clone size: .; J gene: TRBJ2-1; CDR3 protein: CASSRGLAGFYNEQFF; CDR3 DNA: TGTGCCAGCTCGCGTGGACTAGCGGGTTTCTACAATGAGCAGTTCTTC